The 9 T cell receptor beta chains reported below all come from one sample, sequenced in a study of OX40 agonist ivuxolimab in advanced cancers. Generated by immunoSEQ multiplex PCR, the TCRdb table keeps only in-frame clones and is missing some. This sample has roughly 53,000 clones; 85% to 90% occur once, and the top ten carry less than 5.5%. This material consisted of CD4+ or CD8+ T cells sorted from blood, taken in a trial of the OX40 agonist ivuxolimab. These receptors all stem from an adult with an advanced solid tumor such as melanoma, head and neck, liver or kidney cancer.

This chain uses TRBV18 with TRBJ2-2, with 7 bases aligning to TRBD1. The V gene's germline CDR1 is KGHSH and CDR2 LQKENI. This CDR3 spans 15 amino acids. Germline trimming cut 8 bases from V and 2 bases from J; bases unmatched to any gene: 8. Here the CDR3 reads CASRPGTANTGELFF. The DNA for the CDR3 is TGTGCCAGCCGTCCCGGGACAGCTAACACCGGGGAGCTGTTTTTT.

V usage is TRBV28 and J usage is TRBJ2-5; D unclear. Germline CDR1 MDHEN, CDR2 SYDVKM. The CDR3 runs to 13 residues. V lost 2 bases to trimming and J lost 0 bases, with 4 bases between them. The CDR3 here is CASSLQYQETQYF. For the CDR3, the DNA is TGTGCCAGCAGTTTACAGTACCAAGAGACCCAGTACTTC.

The genes are TRBV7-3 and TRBJ2-7, with a possible D match to TRBD1 (5 bases). CDR1 is SGHTA and CDR2 is FQGTGA in the germline V gene. The V end was cut by 2 bases, the J end by 3 bases, with 14 bases between. This CDR3 is 15 amino acids long. CDR3 bases: TGTGCCAGCAGCTTATTTCCAGGGCGGATCTACGAGCAGTACTTC. Translation gives CASSLFPGRIYEQYF.

The CDR3 here is CASSSKTGEGTEAFF. Written as DNA, the CDR3 is TGTGCCAGTAGTTCAAAGACAGGGGAAGGCACTGAAGCTTTCTTT. This chain uses TRBV19 with TRBJ1-1, with 8 nucleotides matching TRBD1. Germline V gives CDR1 LNHDA, CDR2 SQIVND (reference sequence). This CDR3 has 15 residues. V was pared by 5 bases and J by 4 bases, with 9 bases of the junction left unmatched.

V and J are TRBV5-3 and TRBJ2-7; D might be TRBD1 or TRBD2, each matching 5 bases. TRBV5-3 is known as an ORF, though its function is uncertain. V lost 8 bases and J 0 bases, leaving 12 bases between the germline ends. The CDR3 has 13 residues. The CDR3: CASNRDPSYEQYF. The DNA of the CDR3 is TGTGCCAGCAACCGGGACCCCTCCTACGAGCAGTACTTC.

V and J are TRBV15 and TRBJ1-4; D gene ambiguous. Germline V gene lookup returns CDR1 LNHNV and CDR2 YYDKDF (reference sequence). Trimming removed 4 bases from V and 0 bases from J, with 12 bases in between. The CDR3 length is 16 residues. This CDR3 is CATSNRRGATNEKLFF. DNA of the CDR3: TGTGCCACCAGCAATCGTCGAGGCGCAACTAATGAAAAACTGTTTTTT. The full variable domain, its missing parts supplied by reference TRBV15 and TRBJ1-4, is DAMVIQNPRYQVTQFGKPVTLSCSQTLNHNVMYWYQQKSSQAPKLLFHYYDKDFNNEADTPDNFQSRRPNTSFCFLDIRSPGLGDTAMYLCATSNRRGATNEKLFFGSGTQLSVL.

The chain recombines TRBV4-2 with TRBJ2-7; D assignment may be TRBD1 or TRBD2 (6 bases each). CDR1 LGHNA and CDR2 YNFKEQ come from the germline V gene. Trimming took 5 bases from V and 0 from J, leaving 14 bases between them. This CDR3 has 15 amino acids. CDR3 bases: TGTGCCAGCAGCGCCCGAGGGGGGATCTCCTACGAGCAGTACTTC. Protein sequence: CASSARGGISYEQYF.

This chain links TRBV28 with TRBJ2-5; the match to TRBD1 covers 8 bases. This CDR3 contains 14 residues. V lost 3 bases and J lost 5; bases outside the gene matches: 5. Looked up from germline, CDR1 is MDHEN and CDR2 is SYDVKM. The CDR3 DNA follows: TGTGCCAGCAGTTTTCAGGGGGCGCGGGAGACCCAGTACTTC. Its translation: CASSFQGARETQYF.

This chain links TRBV7-2 with TRBJ2-3, with TRBD2 matching over 15 bases. This CDR3 has 16 residues. Germline V gene sequence: CDR1 SGHTA, CDR2 FQGNSA. The junction had 1 base not matched to a gene; V was cut back by 3 bases and J by 3 bases. CDR3 region: CASSFGLAGGTDTQYF. In DNA form, the CDR3 reads TGTGCCAGCAGCTTTGGACTAGCGGGAGGGACAGATACGCAGTATTTT.